This entry lists 18 T cell receptor beta chains sequenced from one sample in a study of T cells after yellow fever vaccination. Via MiXCR, TCRdb re-called the 5' RACE reads, giving one row per CDR3 protein. Of some 320,000 distinct CDR3 sequences listed, roughly 8.7% are singletons. Sequencing was performed on PBMCs, taken on the day of the first yellow fever vaccination. These receptors all come from a man aged 18 to 35 who received the YFV17D yellow fever vaccine.

V gene TRBV6-1 combines with J gene TRBJ2-6, with 9 bases lining up with TRBD1. The V gene end was trimmed by 6 bases and the J gene end by 0 bases; junction bases not matched to a gene: 6. CDR1 MNHNS and CDR2 SASEGT come from the germline V gene. This CDR3 has 17 residues. CDR3 nucleotide sequence: TGTGCCAGCAGCCCCGGGACAGGGATCTCTGGGGCCAACGTCCTGACTTTC. As protein: CASSPGTGISGANVLTF.

The V gene is TRBV6-1, the J gene TRBJ2-7; 13 bases agree with TRBD2. The germline gives CDR1 MNHNS, CDR2 SASEGT. The junction had 5 bases not matched to a gene; V was cut back by 6 bases and J by 3 bases. This CDR3 has 15 amino acids. The DNA for the CDR3 is TGTGCCAGCAGGCGACTAGCGGGGGGATACTACGAGCAGTACGTC. Translating it yields CASRRLAGGYYEQYV.

This clonotype appeared a few times. This rearrangement joins TRBV7-2 to TRBJ2-7; 8 bases are shared with TRBD2. J gave up 5 bases and V 5 bases, and 5 bases lay outside the gene matches. Germline V lookup: CDR1 SGHTA, CDR2 FQGNSA. There are 13 residues in the CDR3. The CDR3 loop reads CASSTTGGNEQYF. CDR3 DNA sequence: TGTGCCAGCAGCACCACGGGGGGGAACGAGCAGTACTTC.

At least ten counts were recorded for this clonotype. In DNA, the CDR3 is TGTGCCAGCAGCTCAATTACAGGGGGCAATCAGCCCCAGCATTTT. Protein product: CASSSITGGNQPQHF. The chain combines TRBV7-8 with TRBJ1-5, with 7 bases identical to TRBD1. With V trimmed by 4 bases and J by 2 bases, 5 bases remained unmatched. Germline V gives CDR1 SGHVS, CDR2 FQNEAQ. The CDR3 extends over 15 amino acids.

This clonotype has at least ten counts. The rearrangement uses TRBV12-3 or TRBV12-4 and TRBJ2-1; no definite D call. Trimming pared 5 bases from V and 5 bases from J, leaving 13 bases between. CDR3 size: 14 residues. CDR3 DNA: TGTGCCAGCAGTACGTTTGTGATGAACAATGAGCAGTTCTTC. Amino acid sequence: CASSTFVMNNEQFF.

The V and J genes are TRBV29-1 and TRBJ2-5, with 8 bases aligning to TRBD1. Germline V lookup: CDR1 SQVTM, CDR2 ANQGSEA. With 3 bases clipped from V and 5 bases from J, the junction kept 5 bases outside the gene matches. This CDR3 contains 13 residues. CDR3 residues: CSVDRGHGETQYF. The CDR3 bases are TGCAGCGTTGACAGGGGGCATGGCGAGACCCAGTACTTC.

This clonotype was observed many times. The V gene is TRBV20-1, the J gene TRBJ2-1, with 8 bases that match TRBD2. V gave up 5 bases and J gave up 7 bases; unmatched junction bases: 10. The CDR3 is 14 amino acids. CDR1 and CDR2 (germline): DFQATT, SNEGSKA (reference sequence). This CDR3 is CSALLRGGRNEQFF. CDR3 bases: TGCAGTGCTTTACTCCGGGGGGGCCGGAATGAGCAGTTCTTC.

This chain links TRBV6-5 with TRBJ1-2; possibly TRBD1 for D (5 bases). Between the trimmed V and J ends, which lost 2 bases and 4 bases, there was a span of 8 bases. CDR3 length: 13 residues. Germline CDR1 reads MNHEY; CDR2 reads SVGAGI. For the CDR3, the DNA is TGTGCCAGCAGTTACGAGGGGAGCTATGGCTACACCTTC. Protein: CASSYEGSYGYTF.

The chain employs TRBV4-3 and TRBJ2-7, with a tentative D call TRBD1 (5 bases). CDR1 is LGHNA and CDR2 is YSLEER in the germline V gene. The CDR3 is 14 residues long. Trimming took off 5 bases at V and 2 bases at J, with 13 bases between the two ends. DNA of the CDR3: TGCGCCAGCAGCGTCAAGATAGGGGCCTACGAGCAGTACGTC. As protein: CASSVKIGAYEQYV.

This clonotype was seen at least ten times. The chain has TRBV6-5 and TRBJ2-2; TRBD2 is a possible D gene (5 bases). This CDR3 has 15 residues. V shed 4 bases and J shed 2 bases, with 11 bases lying between them. Germline V lookup: CDR1 MNHEY, CDR2 SVGAGI. In DNA, the CDR3 is TGTGCCAGCAGTTGGATGCGGGCTAACACCGGGGAGCTGTTTTTT. Protein: CASSWMRANTGELFF.

V is TRBV7-9 and J is TRBJ2-1; possibly TRBD1 for D (5 bases). V gave up 4 bases and J gave up 7 bases, with 14 bases separating them. CDR1 and CDR2 from the germline V gene are SEHNR and FQNEAQ (reference sequence). The CDR3 sequence is 14 residues long. The CDR3 DNA reads TGTGCCAGCAGCTCCAGGGTCTGGCAGAATGAGCAGTTCTTC. Its translation is CASSSRVWQNEQFF.

The gene calls are TRBV6-1 and TRBJ1-3, with 12 bases identical to TRBD1. This CDR3 contains 18 residues. Germline-derived CDR1 and CDR2 are MNHNS and SASEGT. The junction had 9 bases not matched to a gene; V was cut back by 5 bases and J by 1 base. CDR3 sequence reads: CASSRWMGQGASGNTIYF. CDR3 nucleotides: TGTGCCAGCAGTCGTTGGATGGGACAGGGGGCATCTGGAAACACCATATATTTT.

CDR3 region: CATSDPTKGWSSTDTQYF. CDR3 coding DNA: TGTGCCACCAGTGATCCCACTAAGGGTTGGTCTAGCACAGATACGCAGTATTTT. The gene calls are TRBV24-1 and TRBJ2-3; D is uncertain. Germline V gene sequence: CDR1 KGHDR, CDR2 SFDVKD. V lost 3 bases, J lost 0 bases, and 18 bases lay in between. The CDR3 is 18 residues long.

This clonotype was recorded at least ten times. Here the CDR3 DNA reads TGTGCCACGGGACTAGACCTCGCCGGGGGGATTCAGTACTTC. Its translation: CATGLDLAGGIQYF. The chain links TRBV10-3 to TRBJ2-4; TRBD2 aligns across 8 bases. Trimming took 10 bases from V and 10 from J; bases not matched to a gene: 15. Looked up from germline, CDR1 is ENHRY and CDR2 is SYGVKD. This CDR3 is built from 14 residues.

This sequence joins TRBV5-6 and TRBJ1-5, with a tentative D call TRBD1 (6 bases). The CDR3 loop spans 16 amino acids. Trimming removed 1 base at V and 2 bases at J, with 13 bases between. Looked up from germline, CDR1 is SGHDT and CDR2 is YYEEEE. The CDR3 spells CASSLRGTYGNQPQHF. The CDR3 DNA sequence: TGTGCCAGCAGCTTGAGGGGGACCTACGGCAATCAGCCCCAGCATTTT.

V is TRBV29-1 and J is TRBJ2-1, with 8 positions matching TRBD2. This CDR3 contains 13 residues. Germline CDR1 reads SQVTM; CDR2 reads ANQGSEA. The V gene end was trimmed by 8 bases and the J gene end by 4 bases; junction bases not matched to a gene: 7. CDR3 in DNA: TGCAGCTGTATTGAGCGGGGGTACAATGAGCAGTTCTTC. Its translation is CSCIERGYNEQFF.

A few counts support this clonotype. The chain combines TRBV12-3 or TRBV12-4 with TRBJ2-1, with D unresolved. V was trimmed by 4 bases and J by 4 bases, leaving 11 bases between them. The CDR3 sequence is 14 residues long. CDR3 sequence (DNA): TGTGCCAGCAGTTCCAACGAGCGATACAATGAGCAGTTCTTC. Translation: CASSSNERYNEQFF.

This rearrangement joins TRBV6-1 to TRBJ2-2; TRBD2 matches 11 bases. V was pared by 6 bases and J by 2 bases, with 5 bases of the junction left unmatched. Germline CDR1 is MNHNS and CDR2 is SASEGT. This CDR3 is built from 16 residues. The CDR3 sequence: CASSDSGGDNTGELFF. The CDR3 nucleotides read TGTGCCAGCAGCGATAGCGGGGGGGATAACACCGGGGAGCTGTTTTTT.